The 10 T cell receptor beta chains below come from one sample, sequenced in a study of T cell responses to AZD1222 COVID-19 vaccine. Using immunoSEQ multiplex PCR, the repertoire was profiled, and TCRdb retains in-frame clones only, with some absent. The table lists some 120,000 clones, 70% to 90% of them singletons. This sample comprised peripheral blood, obtained on day 0 of AZD1222 vaccination. These receptors all come from an adult in good health.

The chain links TRBV5-6 to TRBJ1-5; D is ambiguous. The germline CDR1 and CDR2 sequences are SGHDT and YYEEEE. The CDR3 totals 14 residues. The V gene lost 4 bases and the J gene lost 3 bases, with 11 bases spanning the gap. CDR3 nucleotides: TGTGCCAGCAGCACGGACGGCCACAATCAGCCCCAGCATTTT. Amino acids: CASSTDGHNQPQHF.

This rearrangement joins TRBV5-4 to TRBJ2-5, with D maybe TRBD2 (6 bases). There are 14 residues in the CDR3. Germline V gene data show CDR1 as SGHNT and CDR2 as YYREEE (reference sequence). The ends were cut back, 5 bases at V and 1 base at J, with 12 bases in the middle. Here the CDR3 DNA reads TGTGCCAGCAGGGGTTTCGGGGGCCAAGAGACCCAGTACTTC. This translates into CASRGFGGQETQYF.

V gene TRBV3-1 (or the pseudogene TRBV3-2) combines with J gene TRBJ1-4; 7 bases are shared with TRBD1. Germline CDR1 and CDR2: LGHDT and YNNKEL (reference sequence). Germline trimming cut 1 base from V and 5 bases from J; bases unmatched to any gene: 4. The CDR3 runs to 15 residues. CDR3 sequence (DNA): TGTGCCAGCAGCCAAGGAGGGGGCAAAAATGAAAAACTGTTTTTT. Its protein is CASSQGGGKNEKLFF.

This clone has a handful of counts. The chain joins TRBV3-1 (or the pseudogene TRBV3-2) to TRBJ2-7; no reliable D call. This CDR3 region has 14 residues. CDR1 is LGHDT and CDR2 is YNNKEL in the germline V gene (reference sequence). V lost 1 base and J 0 bases, leaving 7 bases between the germline ends. The CDR3 is CASSQVLDSYEQYF. CDR3 nucleotides: TGTGCCAGCAGCCAAGTGCTAGACTCCTACGAGCAGTACTTC.

This clone was recorded a few times. The chain links TRBV30 to TRBJ1-1; a possible D gene is TRBD1 (6 bases). The CDR3 totals 14 residues. Germline CDR1 is GTSNPN and CDR2 is SVGIG (reference sequence). Trimming removed 5 bases from V and 7 bases from J, with 20 bases in between. The CDR3 loop reads CAWGKQGSGFEAFF. In DNA form, the CDR3 reads TGTGCCTGGGGCAAACAGGGAAGCGGGTTTGAAGCTTTCTTT.

The chain links TRBV6-5 to TRBJ1-4; 9 positions match TRBD1. The length of the CDR3 is 15 residues. V was clipped by 5 bases and J by 6 bases; unmatched bases: 7. Germline V lookup: CDR1 MNHEY, CDR2 SVGAGI. This CDR3 reads CASSPWTGVDEKLFF. The CDR3 DNA is TGTGCCAGCAGTCCTTGGACAGGGGTCGATGAAAAACTGTTTTTT.

The chain joins TRBV19 to TRBJ1-1; 7 bases align to TRBD1. From germline, CDR1 is LNHDA and CDR2 SQIVND (reference sequence). V was clipped by 7 bases and J by 0 bases; unmatched bases: 5. The CDR3 runs to 14 residues. CDR3: CASILTGMNTEAFF. CDR3 in DNA: TGTGCCAGTATTCTGACAGGGATGAACACTGAAGCTTTCTTT. The full variable domain, completed using reference TRBV19 and TRBJ1-1, is DGGITQSPKYLFRKEGQNVTLSCEQNLNHDAMYWYRQDPGQGLRLIYYSQIVNDFQKGDIAEGYSVSREKKESFPLTVTSAQKNPTAFYLCASILTGMNTEAFFGQGTRLTVV.

V gene TRBV10-3 combines with J gene TRBJ1-3, with TRBD1 matching 8 bases. With 4 bases clipped from V and 1 base from J, the junction kept 9 bases outside the gene matches. The CDR3 consists of 17 residues. Germline V gene lookup returns CDR1 ENHRY and CDR2 SYGVKD. The CDR3 bases are TGTGCCATCAGTGTTGGGACAGGTATTAGATCTGGAAACACCATATATTTT. Protein: CAISVGTGIRSGNTIYF.

This clone was counted between two and nine times. The V call is TRBV7-2, the J call TRBJ1-2; D is ambiguous. V was pared by 4 bases and J by 0 bases, with 3 bases between. CDR3 length: 12 amino acids. Germline CDR1 reads SGHTA; CDR2 reads FQGNSA. The DNA for the CDR3 is TGTGCCAGCAGCTCAACTAACTATGGCTACACCTTC. Amino acid sequence: CASSSTNYGYTF.

A few counts support this clone. V and J are TRBV5-8 and TRBJ2-1; 9 bases align to TRBD2. This CDR3 spans 14 amino acids. Losses at the gene ends were 4 bases for V and 15 bases for J; bases not matched to a gene: 14. CDR1 and CDR2 (germline): SGHTS, YDEGEE. The CDR3 sequence: CASSLPGLADRPFF. The CDR3 region has the DNA TGTGCCAGCAGCCTCCCGGGACTAGCCGATAGGCCGTTCTTC.